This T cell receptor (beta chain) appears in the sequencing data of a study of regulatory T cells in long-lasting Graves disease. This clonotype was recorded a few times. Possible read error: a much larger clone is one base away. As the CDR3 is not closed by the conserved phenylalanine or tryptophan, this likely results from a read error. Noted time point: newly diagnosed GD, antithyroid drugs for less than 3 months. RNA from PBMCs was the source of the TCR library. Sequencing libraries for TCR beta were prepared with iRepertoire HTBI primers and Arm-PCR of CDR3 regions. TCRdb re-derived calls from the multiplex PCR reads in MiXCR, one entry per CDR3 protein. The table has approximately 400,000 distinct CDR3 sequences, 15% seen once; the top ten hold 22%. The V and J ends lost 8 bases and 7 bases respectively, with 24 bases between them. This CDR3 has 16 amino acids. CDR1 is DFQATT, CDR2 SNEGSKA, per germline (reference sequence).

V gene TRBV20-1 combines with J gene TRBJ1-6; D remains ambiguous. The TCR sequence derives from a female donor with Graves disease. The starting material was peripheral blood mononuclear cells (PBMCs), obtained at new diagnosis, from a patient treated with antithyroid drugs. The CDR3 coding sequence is TGCAGTCCCTCCGCCCCCACAGTTAAATTAAATTCACCCCTCCACTCT. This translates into CSPSAPTVKLNSPLHS.